These 7 T cell receptor beta chains share one sample of origin, sequenced in a study of CD8 T cells in Susac syndrome. The RNA, 0.5 to 1 ug, was put through reverse transcription using random hexamers. A single record per CDR3 protein comes from TCRdb applying MiXCR to the immunoSEQ multiplex PCR reads. Seen here are roughly 110,000 distinct CDR3 sequences, around 90% observed once, and the top ten hold over 0.12%. Sequencing was done on a sample of CD4+ T cells from PBMCs. These receptors came from a human donor in good health.

V gene TRBV6-5 combines with J gene TRBJ1-1, with D perhaps matching TRBD1 (5 bases). V was cut by 3 bases and J by 4 bases, with 9 bases left in between. CDR1 and CDR2 from the germline V gene are MNHEY and SVGAGI. The CDR3 contains 13 residues. CDR3 loop: CASSYEGTTEAFF. The CDR3 coding sequence is TGTGCCAGCAGTTATGAGGGGACCACTGAAGCTTTCTTT.

This chain connects TRBV20-1 to TRBJ2-5; 12 nucleotides align to TRBD2. Germline trimming cut 6 bases from V and 4 bases from J; bases unmatched to any gene: 12. The germline CDR1 and CDR2 sequences are DFQATT and SNEGSKA (reference sequence). This CDR3 is 16 amino acids long. CDR3 nucleotide sequence: TGCAGTGCGCCCGGGACTAGCGGGTGGGCGGCAGAGACCCAGTACTTC. Its protein is CSAPGTSGWAAETQYF.

The V call is TRBV5-1, the J call TRBJ1-1; 10 bases align to TRBD1. The CDR3 totals 14 residues. Unmatched junction bases numbered 5, after V lost 4 bases and J lost 5 bases. CDR1 SGHRS and CDR2 YFSETQ come from the germline V gene. The CDR3 loop reads CASSLTGQGTEAFF. The CDR3 nucleotides are TGCGCCAGCAGCCTTACGGGACAGGGGACTGAAGCTTTCTTT.

The chain has TRBV4-2 and TRBJ2-3, with D possibly matching TRBD2 (5 bases). The CDR3 covers 13 residues. Per germline, CDR1 LGHNA and CDR2 YNFKEQ. Trimming took 4 bases from V and 6 from J, leaving 11 bases between them. CDR3 sequence: CASSPNRDDTQYF. The CDR3 DNA is TGTGCCAGCAGCCCTAACCGGGATGATACGCAGTATTTT.

This sequence joins TRBV13 and TRBJ1-2, with D maybe TRBD1 (6 bases). V gave up 7 bases and J gave up 3 bases, with 15 bases separating them. The CDR3 has 14 residues. In germline, CDR1 is PRHDT, CDR2 FYEKMQ (reference sequence). Here the CDR3 DNA reads TGTGCCAGCACAGAAAAGGGGGTTGACTATGGCTACACCTTC. This gives the protein CASTEKGVDYGYTF.

The chain carries TRBV19 and TRBJ2-1; D not certain. The CDR3 consists of 11 residues. Trimming removed 0 bases from V and 9 bases from J, with 3 bases in between. The germline CDR1 and CDR2 sequences are LNHDA and SQIVND (reference sequence). CDR3 nucleotides: TGTGCCAGTAGTATAGAAAGTGAGCAGTTCTTC. Its protein product is CASSIESEQFF.

V and J are TRBV29-1 and TRBJ1-1; D possibly corresponds to TRBD1 (5 bases). Germline assignment: CDR1 SQVTM and CDR2 ANQGSEA. V lost 7 bases and J 5 bases, leaving 17 bases between the germline ends. The CDR3 has 13 residues. The CDR3 region is CSAPSMRGTEAFF. The CDR3 DNA reads as TGCAGCGCTCCATCTATGAGGGGTACTGAAGCTTTCTTT.